These 30 T cell receptor beta chains originate from one sample sequenced in a study of blood T cell repertoires in COVID-19. The assay was immunoSEQ multiplex PCR, and TCRdb's table has in-frame clones only and misses some. The sample lists about 66,000 clones; roughly 90% were seen once. Sequenced material: peripheral blood. Receptors originate from a man between 60 and 75 years old with acute or convalescent COVID-19.

The chain uses TRBV11-2 and TRBJ1-2; D may be TRBD1 (5 bases). Germline lookup yields CDR1 SGHAT and CDR2 FQNNGV. The ends were cut back, 5 bases at V and 1 base at J, with 17 bases in the middle. The CDR3 length is 16 residues. The CDR3 nucleotides read TGTGCCAGCAGCCGTGGGGGGACGGCTGATAACTATGGCTACACCTTC. This sequence encodes CASSRGGTADNYGYTF.

The chain combines TRBV18 with TRBJ1-1; 7 bases map to TRBD1. Per germline, CDR1 KGHSH and CDR2 LQKENI. J lost 6 bases, V lost 3 bases, and 7 bases had no gene match. The CDR3 sequence is 14 residues long. The chain's CDR3 is CASSPWDSTAEAFF. The CDR3, as DNA: TGTGCCAGCTCACCGTGGGACAGCACAGCTGAAGCTTTCTTT.

The gene calls are TRBV29-1 and TRBJ1-3, with D tentatively TRBD1 (5 bases). V lost 5 bases and J 4 bases, leaving 18 bases between the germline ends. In germline, CDR1 is SQVTM, CDR2 ANQGSEA. The CDR3 spans 15 residues. The CDR3 DNA is TGCAGCGTTACGACAACAACAGGACGGGGAAACACCATATATTTT. Translated, it gives CSVTTTTGRGNTIYF.

The chain carries TRBV29-1 and TRBJ2-5, with D tentatively TRBD1 (5 bases). Trimming took 6 bases from V and 3 from J, leaving 20 bases between them. Germline V gene lookup returns CDR1 SQVTM and CDR2 ANQGSEA. This CDR3 comprises 15 residues. The CDR3 is CSVRGRRDKEETQYF. As DNA, the CDR3 is TGCAGCGTAAGGGGCAGAAGGGATAAAGAAGAGACCCAGTACTTC.

V gene TRBV7-8 combines with J gene TRBJ1-1; no reliable D call. CDR1 and CDR2 (germline): SGHVS, FQNEAQ. This CDR3 is built from 14 residues. Trimming cost V 1 base and J 2 bases, with 8 bases left between them. The CDR3 spells CASSLGAGNTEAFF. In DNA form, the CDR3 reads TGTGCCAGCAGCTTAGGGGCAGGAAACACTGAAGCTTTCTTT.

The V and J genes are TRBV5-1 and TRBJ2-3, with 9 nucleotides matching TRBD2. The germline CDR1 and CDR2 sequences are SGHRS and YFSETQ. The length of the CDR3 is 19 residues. V was pared by 0 bases and J by 2 bases, with 13 bases of the junction left unmatched. The DNA for the CDR3 is TGCGCCAGCAGCTTGGCCCTAGCGGGGAATTCTGACTCCACAGATACGCAGTATTTT. Translation: CASSLALAGNSDSTDTQYF. Drawing the rest from reference TRBV5-1 and TRBJ2-3, the complete variable domain is KAGVTQTPRYLIKTRGQQVTLSCSPISGHRSVSWYQQTPGQGLQFLFEYFSETQRNKGNFPGRFSGRQFSNSRSEMNVSTLELGDSALYLCASSLALAGNSDSTDTQYFGPGTRLTVL.

V gene TRBV3-1 (or the pseudogene TRBV3-2) combines with J gene TRBJ1-2; D is unclear. V lost 5 bases, J lost 7 bases, and 20 bases lay in between. The germline gives CDR1 LGHDT, CDR2 YNNKEL (reference sequence). The CDR3 has 15 residues. The CDR3 loop is CASSSEVGRWAGYTF. In DNA, the CDR3 is TGTGCCAGCAGCTCGGAAGTAGGCAGATGGGCTGGCTACACCTTC.

The genes are TRBV11-2 and TRBJ2-1; TRBD2 aligns across 9 bases. This CDR3 region has 15 residues. The trim removed 5 bases at V and 6 bases at J, leaving 8 bases unmatched. In germline, CDR1 is SGHAT, CDR2 FQNNGV. As DNA, the CDR3 is TGTGCCAGCAGCCGGTCGGGACTAGCCTTCAATGAGCAGTTCTTC. Amino acids: CASSRSGLAFNEQFF.

V and J are TRBV6-5 and TRBJ1-1; maybe TRBD1 (6 bases). The CDR3 covers 16 residues. Germline-derived CDR1 and CDR2 are MNHEY and SVGAGI. V lost 2 bases to trimming and J lost 2 bases, with 15 bases between them. The CDR3 coding sequence is TGTGCCAGCAGTTACGTCTCCACAGGGATCAACACTGAAGCTTTCTTT. Its protein product is CASSYVSTGINTEAFF.

The V and J genes are TRBV7-8 and TRBJ2-2; tentatively, D is TRBD1 (6 bases). Germline V CDR1 and CDR2: SGHVS, FQNEAQ. This CDR3 contains 17 residues. V dropped 4 bases and J dropped 0 bases, with 15 bases sitting between them. CDR3 in amino acids: CASSSPTQGSNTGELFF. The CDR3 coding sequence is TGTGCCAGCAGCTCCCCGACACAGGGTTCGAACACCGGGGAGCTGTTTTTT. Full variable domain (remainder filled in from reference TRBV7-8 and TRBJ2-2): GAGVSQSPRYKVAKRGQDVALRCDPISGHVSLFWYQQALGQGPEFLTYFQNEAQLDKSGLPSDRFFAERPEGSVSTLKIQRTQQEDSAVYLCASSSPTQGSNTGELFFGEGSRLTVL.

A word on this clone: The sample contains more than one DNA sequence encoding this CDR3. The V call is TRBV20-1, the J call TRBJ1-1, with a weak D call TRBD1 (5 bases). Trimming cost V 3 bases and J 7 bases, with 9 bases left between them. The CDR3 length is 11 residues. Per germline, CDR1 DFQATT and CDR2 SNEGSKA (reference sequence). The chain's CDR3 is CSASRQIEAFF. Here the CDR3 DNA reads TGCAGTGCTAGCCGACAGATTGAAGCTTTCTTT.

The rearrangement joins TRBV18 to TRBJ1-1, with a tentative D call TRBD1 (6 bases). CDR1 is KGHSH, CDR2 LQKENI, per germline. This CDR3 comprises 14 residues. Trimming pared 2 bases from V and 1 base from J, leaving 8 bases between. CDR3 sequence (DNA): TGTGCCAGCTCACCAAAACAGGGGAACACTGAAGCTTTCTTT. The encoded protein is CASSPKQGNTEAFF.

V is TRBV9 and J is TRBJ2-7, with TRBD2 matching over 9 bases. The trim removed 1 base at V and 5 bases at J, leaving 10 bases unmatched. This CDR3 has 16 residues. Looked up from germline, CDR1 is SGDLS and CDR2 is YYNGEE. The CDR3 DNA reads TGTGCCAGCAGCGTATTTAGCGGGGGCCCGGCGGACGAGCAGTACTTC. Amino acids: CASSVFSGGPADEQYF.

Here the CDR3 DNA reads TGTGCCATCAGTGAGCCAGGGACAGGGGAGACAGATACGCAGTATTTT. Amino acid sequence: CAISEPGTGETDTQYF. The chain carries TRBV10-3 and TRBJ2-3, with 10 nucleotides matching TRBD1. The J segment lost 3 bases and the V segment lost 2 bases, leaving 5 bases of the junction unmatched. Germline CDR1 and CDR2: ENHRY and SYGVKD. The CDR3 runs to 16 residues.

The chain carries TRBV20-1 and TRBJ2-7, with 7 bases that match TRBD2. Germline CDR1 is DFQATT and CDR2 is SNEGSKA (reference sequence). This CDR3 contains 15 residues. V trimming: 3 bases; J trimming: 5 bases; junction bases outside the gene matches: 13. The CDR3 is CSASPGGGGTDEQYF. CDR3 sequence (DNA): TGCAGTGCTAGTCCTGGCGGGGGAGGTACGGACGAGCAGTACTTC.

The genes are TRBV5-4 and TRBJ1-1, with 7 bases aligning to TRBD1. V lost 4 bases and J lost 8; bases outside the gene matches: 8. CDR3 length equals 13 residues. Per the germline V gene, CDR1 is SGHNT and CDR2 is YYREEE (reference sequence). In nucleotides, the CDR3 is TGTGCCAGCAGCCTTACAGGGGAGAGGGAAGCTTTCTTT. Its protein is CASSLTGEREAFF.

The chain couples TRBV27 to TRBJ1-2, with D possibly matching TRBD1 (5 bases). V was pared by 6 bases and J by 6 bases, with 17 bases between. Germline CDR1 and CDR2: MNHEY and SMNVEV (reference sequence). This CDR3 has 14 residues. The chain's CDR3 is CASRGAGRVDGYTF. The CDR3 coding sequence is TGTGCCAGCAGAGGGGCCGGGAGGGTTGATGGCTACACCTTC.

V is TRBV9 and J is TRBJ1-2; D unresolved. Between the trimmed V and J ends, which lost 4 bases and 4 bases, there was a span of 23 bases. This CDR3 is built from 17 residues. Germline V gives CDR1 SGDLS, CDR2 YYNGEE. The CDR3: CASSPRLRLASSYGYTF. For the CDR3, the DNA is TGTGCCAGCAGCCCCCGTTTGAGACTGGCATCGAGCTATGGCTACACCTTC.

This clone was seen a single time. The chain couples TRBV30 to TRBJ2-1, with 8 nucleotides matching TRBD2. This CDR3 spans 17 amino acids. Germline loops: CDR1 GTSNPN, CDR2 SVGIG (reference sequence). The trim removed 3 bases at V and 0 bases at J, leaving 10 bases unmatched. The CDR3 DNA follows: TGTGCCTGGAGAGGAATTAGCGGGGTTAGCTCCTACAATGAGCAGTTCTTC. It encodes CAWRGISGVSSYNEQFF.

V gene TRBV7-9 combines with J gene TRBJ2-7, with a possible D match to TRBD1 (6 bases). The length of the CDR3 is 16 residues. Germline lookup yields CDR1 SEHNR and CDR2 FQNEAQ (reference sequence). V was clipped by 5 bases and J by 0 bases, with 17 bases between them. The CDR3 coding sequence is TGTGCCAGCAGCGCCCGGACAGTATTAACCTCCTACGAGCAGTACTTC. Translating it yields CASSARTVLTSYEQYF.

The chain links TRBV3-1 (or the pseudogene TRBV3-2) to TRBJ1-3; tentative D call: TRBD1 (5 bases). The germline gives CDR1 LGHDT, CDR2 YNNKEL (reference sequence). Trimming shortened V by 2 bases and J by 0 bases, and 14 bases separated the two germline ends. The CDR3 is 17 residues long. CDR3 sequence: CASSQTRGHPSGNTIYF. The CDR3 nucleotides read TGTGCCAGCAGCCAAACCCGAGGACATCCCTCTGGAAACACCATATATTTT.

V usage is TRBV5-1 and J usage is TRBJ1-1; no clear D gene. CDR1 is SGHRS and CDR2 is YFSETQ in the germline V gene. The CDR3 is 13 amino acids. Trimming removed 5 bases at V and 4 bases at J, with 12 bases between. CDR3 nucleotide sequence: TGCGCCAGCAGGGTCTCCGCCAGCACTGAAGCTTTCTTT. It translates to CASRVSASTEAFF.

The chain uses TRBV5-1 and TRBJ2-2; TRBD1 matches 7 bases. Germline V gene sequence: CDR1 SGHRS, CDR2 YFSETQ. V was clipped by 0 bases and J by 0 bases; unmatched bases: 2. The CDR3 extends over 16 amino acids. DNA for the CDR3: TGCGCCAGCAGCTTGGAGGGACAGACGAACACCGGGGAGCTGTTTTTT. This codes for CASSLEGQTNTGELFF.

This clone showed up just once. CDR3: CATSDFATGVRDQPQHF. The CDR3, as DNA: TGTGCCACCAGTGATTTCGCGACAGGGGTGAGAGATCAGCCCCAGCATTTT. This chain links TRBV24-1 with TRBJ1-5, with 8 bases fitting TRBD1. Germline-derived CDR1 and CDR2 are KGHDR and SFDVKD. Trimming at V came to 1 base and at J to 5 bases, leaving 9 bases not matched to a gene. The CDR3 extends over 17 amino acids.

This chain connects TRBV11-2 to TRBJ2-5, with 11 bases aligning to TRBD2. This CDR3 is 19 amino acids long. J gave up 1 base and V 1 base, and 11 bases lay outside the gene matches. Germline CDR1 reads SGHAT; CDR2 reads FQNNGV. CDR3: CASSLAALLAGGIQETQYF. In nucleotides, the CDR3 is TGTGCCAGCAGCTTAGCTGCTTTGCTAGCGGGGGGTATCCAAGAGACCCAGTACTTC.

The chain uses TRBV2 and TRBJ2-5; TRBD2 is a possible D gene (6 bases). V was cut by 7 bases and J by 1 base, with 10 bases left in between. The length of the CDR3 is 13 residues. Germline V CDR1 and CDR2: SNHLY, FYNNEI. CDR3 in DNA: TGTGCCAGCACCGAGGAGGGCCAAGAGACCCAGTACTTC. Its translation is CASTEEGQETQYF.

The rearrangement links TRBV11-3 to TRBJ2-7; 10 nucleotides agree with TRBD2. Germline loops: CDR1 SGHNT, CDR2 YENEEA. CDR3 length equals 13 residues. J was trimmed by 5 bases and V by 3 bases; bases with no gene match: 1. The CDR3 sequence: CASSFLAGDEQYF. The CDR3 coding sequence is TGTGCCAGCAGCTTTCTAGCGGGGGACGAGCAGTACTTC.

V and J are TRBV5-6 and TRBJ2-7; the match to TRBD1 covers 12 bases. Germline CDR1 reads SGHDT; CDR2 reads YYEEEE. With V trimmed by 4 bases and J by 6 bases, 2 bases remained unmatched. This CDR3 is 13 amino acids long. The CDR3 reads CASSPGQGAEQYF. For the CDR3, the DNA is TGTGCCAGCAGCCCGGGACAGGGGGCCGAGCAGTACTTC.

This chain joins TRBV18 and TRBJ1-6, with a tentative D call TRBD1 (5 bases). The V end lost 3 bases, the J end lost 6 bases, and 12 bases lay between the germline ends. Germline values: CDR1 KGHSH, CDR2 LQKENI. CDR3 length: 15 amino acids. The CDR3: CASSPLLDTNSPLHF. The DNA for the CDR3 is TGTGCCAGCTCACCCCTGTTGGACACTAATTCACCCCTCCACTTT.

The rearrangement joins TRBV2 to TRBJ2-7, with 10 bases that match TRBD1. Germline V lookup: CDR1 SNHLY, CDR2 FYNNEI. The CDR3 consists of 13 residues. V gave up 5 bases and J gave up 5 bases; unmatched junction bases: 3. As DNA, the CDR3 is TGTGCCAGCAGTCAGGACAGGGGGGACGAGCAGTACTTC. This codes for CASSQDRGDEQYF.